These T cell receptor beta chains were read from a single sample in a study of post-analysis software for immune sequencing data. MiXCR, run by TCRdb on the PCR reads, gives a single entry per CDR3 protein. The sample shows about 540,000 distinct CDR3 sequences, approximately 34% of them seen only once. Sequenced sample: blood. The receptors shown here come from a girl aged 2 to 17 with multiple sclerosis. The CDR3 runs from the conserved cysteine through the conserved F or W. The order of the fields is D gene, clone size, J gene, V gene, CDR3 DNA, CDR3 protein. A D gene is named only where the DNA matches it firmly. Clone size is given for some rows only: seen once, a few or many times, or a class if the clone is expanded.

D gene: NA
clone size: few
J gene: TRBJ1-2
V gene: TRBV6-6
CDR3 DNA: TGTGCCAGCAGTGCCCGACAGACTAACTATGGCTACACCTTC
CDR3 protein: CASSARQTNYGYTF

D gene: NA
clone size: NA
J gene: TRBJ2-1
V gene: TRBV12-3/TRBV12-4
CDR3 DNA: TGTGCCAGCAGTCCCCCCACAGAGCCCCTCGAGCAGTTCTTC
CDR3 protein: CASSPPTEPLEQFF

D gene: NA
clone size: few
J gene: TRBJ2-7
V gene: TRBV20-1
CDR3 DNA: TGCAGTGCTAATGTGGCGTTACGAGTCAACGAGCAGTACTTC
CDR3 protein: CSANVALRVNEQYF

D gene: TRBD1
clone size: NA
J gene: TRBJ1-2
V gene: TRBV5-5
CDR3 DNA: TGTGCCAGCAGCTTGGGGCCCGGGACAGGACTGAACTATGGCTACACCTTC
CDR3 protein: CASSLGPGTGLNYGYTF

D gene: NA
clone size: NA
J gene: TRBJ2-2
V gene: TRBV18
CDR3 DNA: TGTGCCAGCCCAGGCCGGGAGACCGGGGAGCTGTTTTTT
CDR3 protein: CASPGRETGELFF

D gene: TRBD1
clone size: few
J gene: TRBJ1-4
V gene: TRBV7-9
CDR3 DNA: TGTGCCAGCAGCACAGGACAGGGGGCCAATGAAAAACTGTTTTTT
CDR3 protein: CASSTGQGANEKLFF

D gene: NA
clone size: many
J gene: TRBJ2-1
V gene: TRBV7-2
CDR3 DNA: TGTGCCAGCAGCCCGGCCGGGACTGTGTCCTACAATGAGCAGTTCTTC
CDR3 protein: CASSPAGTVSYNEQFF

D gene: NA
clone size: many
J gene: TRBJ2-7
V gene: TRBV20-1
CDR3 DNA: TGCAGTGCTAGCCCGGGTTCCGAGCAGTACTTC
CDR3 protein: CSASPGSEQYF

D gene: NA
clone size: NA
J gene: TRBJ1-1
V gene: TRBV12-3/TRBV12-4
CDR3 DNA: TGTGCCAGCAGGTCCACCGGGGCCACGAACACTGAAGCTTTCTTT
CDR3 protein: CASRSTGATNTEAFF

D gene: TRBD1
clone size: NA
J gene: TRBJ1-5
V gene: TRBV20-1
CDR3 DNA: TGCAGTGCTAGAGATCCAGGGGGAAGCAATCGGCCCCAGCATTTT
CDR3 protein: CSARDPGGSNRPQHF

D gene: TRBD2
clone size: NA
J gene: TRBJ2-3
V gene: TRBV7-3
CDR3 DNA: TGTGCCAGCAGCTCCACGGGGGGGGGCACAGATACGCAGTATTTT
CDR3 protein: CASSSTGGGTDTQYF

D gene: NA
clone size: NA
J gene: TRBJ2-3
V gene: TRBV20-1
CDR3 DNA: TGCAGTGCTAGCATGAGGGTTAGAGGTGCAGATACGCAGTATTTT
CDR3 protein: CSASMRVRGADTQYF

D gene: NA
clone size: NA
J gene: TRBJ1-1
V gene: TRBV5-4
CDR3 DNA: TGTGCCAGCAGCCCCGGGATGTTGAACACTGAAGCTTTCTTT
CDR3 protein: CASSPGMLNTEAFF

D gene: NA
clone size: NA
J gene: TRBJ1-1
V gene: TRBV29-1
CDR3 DNA: TGCAGCGTTGATTATCAAGATTACACTGAAGCTTTCTTT
CDR3 protein: CSVDYQDYTEAFF

D gene: NA
clone size: NA
J gene: TRBJ2-1
V gene: TRBV2
CDR3 DNA: TGTGTCAGCAGTGAAGGCCCCTCTAGCAGGGTGGGATACAATGAGCAGTTCTTC
CDR3 protein: CVSSEGPSSRVGYNEQFF

D gene: TRBD1
clone size: few
J gene: TRBJ2-5
V gene: TRBV7-9
CDR3 DNA: TGTGCCAGCAGCCGAGGGACAGGGGGCCGTAGGTGGGAGACCCAGTACTTC
CDR3 protein: CASSRGTGGRRWETQYF

D gene: NA
clone size: NA
J gene: TRBJ2-5
V gene: TRBV6-6
CDR3 DNA: TGTGCCAGCAGTTACCCTGGGACCCAGTACTTC
CDR3 protein: CASSYPGTQYF

D gene: NA
clone size: few
J gene: TRBJ2-7
V gene: TRBV5-1
CDR3 DNA: TGCGCCAGCAGCTTGGACGCGTTCGAGCAGTACTTC
CDR3 protein: CASSLDAFEQYF

D gene: NA
clone size: NA
J gene: TRBJ2-5
V gene: TRBV6-6
CDR3 DNA: TGTGCCAGCATCGACCTCGGGAACCCCGGGGAGACCCAGTACTTC
CDR3 protein: CASIDLGNPGETQYF

D gene: NA
clone size: NA
J gene: TRBJ1-5
V gene: TRBV15
CDR3 DNA: TGTGCCACCAGCGGGCAGCCCCAATCAGAGCCCCAGCATTTT
CDR3 protein: CATSGQPQSEPQHF

D gene: TRBD1
clone size: once
J gene: TRBJ2-1
V gene: TRBV7-2
CDR3 DNA: TGTGCCAGCAGCTCCTTGCTTGGGACAGCTTCCTACAATAAGCAGTTCTTC
CDR3 protein: CASSSLLGTASYNKQFF

D gene: NA
clone size: NA
J gene: TRBJ2-5
V gene: TRBV7-2
CDR3 DNA: TGTGCCAGCAGCTTAGTGGAGCGGGTAGGAGAGACCCAGTACTTC
CDR3 protein: CASSLVERVGETQYF

D gene: NA
clone size: NA
J gene: TRBJ1-6
V gene: TRBV13
CDR3 DNA: TGCGCCAGCAGCTTAGCAGCCGACAATTCACCCCTCCACTTT
CDR3 protein: CASSLAADNSPLHF

D gene: TRBD1
clone size: many
J gene: TRBJ1-6
V gene: TRBV6-1
CDR3 DNA: TGTGCCAGCAGTGAACCACAGGGGGCCGGTAATTCACCCCTCCACTTT
CDR3 protein: CASSEPQGAGNSPLHF

D gene: NA
clone size: NA
J gene: TRBJ1-2
V gene: TRBV20-1
CDR3 DNA: TGCAGTGCTAAGAACATCTATGGCTACACCTTC
CDR3 protein: CSAKNIYGYTF

D gene: NA
clone size: NA
J gene: TRBJ2-7
V gene: TRBV7-2
CDR3 DNA: TGTGCCAGCAGCTTAGGGTGGCAACGCGAGCAGTACTTC
CDR3 protein: CASSLGWQREQYF

D gene: NA
clone size: few
J gene: TRBJ2-1
V gene: TRBV5-1
CDR3 DNA: TGCGCCAGCAGCTTGGCACTAGGAAACAATGAGCAGTTCTTC
CDR3 protein: CASSLALGNNEQFF

D gene: NA
clone size: few
J gene: TRBJ2-2
V gene: TRBV7-3
CDR3 DNA: TGTGCCAGCAGTTCTCCGGGACTGGGATCCACCGGGGAGCTGTTTTTT
CDR3 protein: CASSSPGLGSTGELFF

D gene: NA
clone size: NA
J gene: TRBJ2-3
V gene: TRBV29-1
CDR3 DNA: TGCAGCGTTAGGGGGGTTGTCACAGATACGCAGTATTTT
CDR3 protein: CSVRGVVTDTQYF

D gene: NA
clone size: NA
J gene: TRBJ2-5
V gene: TRBV29-1
CDR3 DNA: TGCAGCGTTGAGGACGGGAAAGAGACCCAGTACTTC
CDR3 protein: CSVEDGKETQYF

D gene: NA
clone size: NA
J gene: TRBJ2-5
V gene: TRBV6-5
CDR3 DNA: TGTACCAGCAGCTACCCAACACGCGAAGAGACCCAGTACTTC
CDR3 protein: CTSSYPTREETQYF

D gene: NA
clone size: few
J gene: TRBJ2-2
V gene: TRBV19
CDR3 DNA: TGTGCCAGTAGAGGGGGGAACACCGGGGAGCTGTTTTTT
CDR3 protein: CASRGGNTGELFF

D gene: NA
clone size: NA
J gene: TRBJ1-1
V gene: TRBV18
CDR3 DNA: TGTGCCAGCTCATCTACCGACAGGAACACTGAAGCTTTCTTT
CDR3 protein: CASSSTDRNTEAFF

D gene: NA
clone size: few
J gene: TRBJ2-5
V gene: TRBV7-9
CDR3 DNA: TGTGCCAGCAGCTCGCCTCCGGGACCCCAAGAGACCCAGTACTTC
CDR3 protein: CASSSPPGPQETQYF

D gene: NA
clone size: NA
J gene: TRBJ2-3
V gene: TRBV24-1
CDR3 DNA: TGTGCCACCAGTGACCCGGACAGACTAGATACGCAGTATTTT
CDR3 protein: CATSDPDRLDTQYF

D gene: NA
clone size: few
J gene: TRBJ2-7
V gene: TRBV5-1
CDR3 DNA: TGCGCCAGCAGCTGGGGGGACGGTTCGGGCGAGCAGTACTTC
CDR3 protein: CASSWGDGSGEQYF

D gene: NA
clone size: NA
J gene: TRBJ2-3
V gene: TRBV10-3
CDR3 DNA: TGTGCCATCAGCACACAGGGATTGAGCACAGATACGCAGTATTTT
CDR3 protein: CAISTQGLSTDTQYF

D gene: NA
clone size: NA
J gene: TRBJ2-4
V gene: TRBV4-1
CDR3 DNA: TGCGCCAGCAGCCCCTCCGGAGGCGGGATTCAGTACTTC
CDR3 protein: CASSPSGGGIQYF

D gene: TRBD1
clone size: few
J gene: TRBJ2-7
V gene: TRBV29-1
CDR3 DNA: TGCAGCGTATGGACAGGGGAGTCCTACGAGCAGTACTTC
CDR3 protein: CSVWTGESYEQYF

D gene: NA
clone size: few
J gene: TRBJ1-2
V gene: TRBV18
CDR3 DNA: TGTGCCAGCTCAGCGGACCAGTCACAGAACTATGGCTACACCTTC
CDR3 protein: CASSADQSQNYGYTF

D gene: TRBD2
clone size: NA
J gene: TRBJ2-3
V gene: TRBV7-3
CDR3 DNA: TGTGCCAGCAGCTCCCTGGGGGGAGCGGGGAGCACAGATACGCAGTATTTT
CDR3 protein: CASSSLGGAGSTDTQYF

D gene: NA
clone size: few
J gene: TRBJ1-1
V gene: TRBV2
CDR3 DNA: TGTGCCAGCCACGGAGGGCTGAACACTGAAGCTTTCTTT
CDR3 protein: CASHGGLNTEAFF

D gene: NA
clone size: NA
J gene: TRBJ2-7
V gene: TRBV20-1
CDR3 DNA: TGCAGTGCTAGAGGTTTCGTAGGACCGACCGAGGAGCAGTACTTC
CDR3 protein: CSARGFVGPTEEQYF

D gene: TRBD2
clone size: NA
J gene: TRBJ2-3
V gene: TRBV12-3/TRBV12-4
CDR3 DNA: TGTGCCAGCAGTTTAAGCGGGGGGTGCGCAGATGCGCAGTATTTT
CDR3 protein: CASSLSGGCADAQYF

D gene: TRBD2
clone size: NA
J gene: TRBJ2-1
V gene: TRBV5-1
CDR3 DNA: TGCGCCAGCAGGGTATCTAGCGGCTACAATGAGCAGTTCTTC
CDR3 protein: CASRVSSGYNEQFF